The sample holds many counts of the clone carrying this T cell receptor (beta chain). One junction end does not reproduce the germline sequence, and a read error may be involved. The V gene's germline CDR1 is PRHDT and CDR2 FYEKMQ (reference sequence). CDR3 size: 13 residues. The data stem from a study of Graves' ophthalmopathy and Graves' hyperthyroidism. The authors amplified TCR beta CDR3 regions, and they did so from RNA transcripts for repertoire sequencing. A first-round RT-PCR used HTBI primers, followed by a second-round multiplex PCR. TCRdb reprocessed the multiplex PCR reads with MiXCR, giving one entry per CDR3 protein. The sample shows just over 400,000 distinct CDR3 sequences, roughly 20% of them seen only once.

Specimen: peripheral blood. This sequence was found in a young woman with stable Graves' hyperthyroidism. V and J are TRBV13 and TRBJ1-1, with D unclear. This chain's CDR3 is CASSLERNAEAFF. The CDR3 coding sequence is TGTGCCAGCAGCTTAGAACGGAACGCTGAAGCTTTCTTT.